Listed here is a single TCR beta chain. The method was immunoSEQ multiplex PCR; TCRdb's version includes in-frame clones alone and lacks a portion of them. The sample contains 150,000 or so clones, roughly 90% of which appear only once. These data come from a study of blood T cell repertoires in COVID-19. As for the study in general: Samples representing acute and convalescent COVID-19 were sourced from the United States, Italy and Spain. T cells, B-cell-depleted T cells, or PBMCs provided the cDNA or gDNA that served as material.

V shed 6 bases and J 8 bases; nucleotides not matched to a gene: 3. The CDR3 totals 11 residues. Germline loops: CDR1 DFQATT, CDR2 SNEGSKA (reference sequence). Allocation to cohorts depended on clinical history reported by the participants. Participants in the exposed group had met a COVID-19 case in the 2 weeks before joining the study. The chain combines TRBV20-1 with TRBJ1-4, with 7 bases fitting TRBD1. Sequenced sample: PBMCs or T cells enriched from blood (not recorded which). This TCR was recovered from a woman in her thirties or forties who had been exposed to COVID-19. The CDR3 spells CSATRGEKLFF. The CDR3 bases are TGCAGTGCGACCAGGGGGGAAAAACTGTTTTTT.